This T cell receptor beta chain was obtained from a study of shared clonotypes between healthy human individuals. General study findings and limits: Lower generation probabilities were found for non-shared clonotypes than for those shared by all four donors. Sorted-subset sequencing was shown by rarefaction to be incomplete despite large depth.

There are a few counts of this clone. The antigen is undetermined. The sample holds other DNA sequences that translate to the same CDR3. CD4+ cell separation produced CD45RA+ naive and CD45RA-negative memory subsets. CDR3 size: 15 residues. The V segment lost 0 bases and the J segment 4 bases; nucleotides outside the gene matches: 2. CDR1 and CDR2 (germline): MNHNS, SASEGT. The method was immunoSEQ multiplex PCR; TCRdb's version includes in-frame clones alone and lacks a portion of them. In the table there are about 730,000 clones, about two thirds of which are singletons. The material sequenced was memory CD4+ T cells sorted from blood. Subset here: CD45RA-negative fraction. The sequence derives from a woman aged 25 to 39 in good health. This rearrangement joins TRBV6-1 to TRBJ2-3, with 9 bases lining up with TRBD2. In nucleotides, the CDR3 is TGTGCCAGCAGTGAAGCTAGCGGGAGCCCAGATACGCAGTATTTT. This encodes CASSEASGSPDTQYF.